This TCR beta chain originates from a study of blood T cells in healthy people across ages. Drawn from each donor were ten milliliters of peripheral blood. Primers used in a second PCR of about 7 to 12 cycles were a sample-barcoded 5' primer and a J-beta primer mix. In TCRdb, the 5' RACE reads were re-called with MiXCR into one record per CDR3 protein. The data hold about 1,800,000 distinct CDR3 sequences, with roughly 30% observed a single time. CDR3 length: 15 amino acids. J gave up 2 bases and V 7 bases, and 5 bases lay outside the gene matches. The V gene's germline CDR1 is SNHLY and CDR2 FYNNEI. The sequencing sample was made of blood. This TCR came from a young woman in good health. V is TRBV2 and J is TRBJ2-3, with 11 positions matching TRBD2. The chain's CDR3 is CASNPSGGITDTQYF. The CDR3 DNA follows: TGTGCCAGCAACCCTAGCGGGGGGATCACAGATACGCAGTATTTT.